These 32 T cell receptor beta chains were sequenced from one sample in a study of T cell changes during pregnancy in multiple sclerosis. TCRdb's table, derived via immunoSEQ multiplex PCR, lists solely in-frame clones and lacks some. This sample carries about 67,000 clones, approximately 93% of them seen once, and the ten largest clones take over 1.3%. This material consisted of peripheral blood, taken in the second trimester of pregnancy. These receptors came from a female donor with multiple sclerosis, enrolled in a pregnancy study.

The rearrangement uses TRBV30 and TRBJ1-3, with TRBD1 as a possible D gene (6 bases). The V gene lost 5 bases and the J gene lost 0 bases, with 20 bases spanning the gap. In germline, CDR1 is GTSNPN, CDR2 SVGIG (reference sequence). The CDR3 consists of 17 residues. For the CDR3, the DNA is TGTGCCTGGTGGGGTTTCGACAGGACCAGCTCTGGAAACACCATATATTTT. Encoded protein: CAWWGFDRTSSGNTIYF.

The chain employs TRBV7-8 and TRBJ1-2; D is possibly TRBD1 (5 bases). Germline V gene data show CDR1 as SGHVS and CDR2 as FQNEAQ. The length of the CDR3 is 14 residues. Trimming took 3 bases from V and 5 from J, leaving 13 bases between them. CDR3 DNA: TGTGCCAGCAGCTTGGAACAGGCCGGGTATGGCTACACCTTC. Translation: CASSLEQAGYGYTF.

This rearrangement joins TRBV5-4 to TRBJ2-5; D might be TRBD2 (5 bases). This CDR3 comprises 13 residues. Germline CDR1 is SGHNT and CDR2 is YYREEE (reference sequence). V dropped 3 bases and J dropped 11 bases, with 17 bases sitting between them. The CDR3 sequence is CASSSDRELSQYF. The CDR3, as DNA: TGTGCCAGCAGCTCAGATCGGGAATTGTCTCAGTACTTC.

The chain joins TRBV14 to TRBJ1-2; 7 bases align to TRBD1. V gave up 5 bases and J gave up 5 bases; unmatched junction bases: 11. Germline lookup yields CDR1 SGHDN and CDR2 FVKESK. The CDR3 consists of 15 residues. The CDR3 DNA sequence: TGTGCCAGCAGCGAGGATCGACAGGGACCTTATGGCTACACCTTC. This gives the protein CASSEDRQGPYGYTF.

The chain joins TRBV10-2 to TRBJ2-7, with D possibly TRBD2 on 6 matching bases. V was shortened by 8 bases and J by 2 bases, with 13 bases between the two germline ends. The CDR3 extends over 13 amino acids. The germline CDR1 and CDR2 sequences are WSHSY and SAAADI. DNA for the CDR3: TGCGCCAGCCTAAGGGACTCAACCTACGAGCAGTACTTC. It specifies CASLRDSTYEQYF.

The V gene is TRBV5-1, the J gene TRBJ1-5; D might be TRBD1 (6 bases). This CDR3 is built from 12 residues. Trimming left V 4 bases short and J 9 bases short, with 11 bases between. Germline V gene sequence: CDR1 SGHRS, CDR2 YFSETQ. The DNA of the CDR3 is TGCGCCAGCAGCGCTGAAGGGGGGCCCCAGCATTTT. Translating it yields CASSAEGGPQHF.

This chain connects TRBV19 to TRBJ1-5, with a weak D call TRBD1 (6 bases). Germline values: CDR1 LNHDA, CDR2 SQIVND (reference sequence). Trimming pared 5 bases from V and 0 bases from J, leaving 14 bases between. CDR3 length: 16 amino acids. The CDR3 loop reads CASSGFQGSSNQPQHF. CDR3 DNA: TGTGCCAGTAGTGGATTCCAGGGGAGTAGCAATCAGCCCCAGCATTTT.

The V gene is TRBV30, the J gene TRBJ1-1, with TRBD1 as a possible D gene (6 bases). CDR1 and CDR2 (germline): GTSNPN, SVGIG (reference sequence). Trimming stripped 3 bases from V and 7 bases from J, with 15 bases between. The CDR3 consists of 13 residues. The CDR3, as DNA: TGTGCCTGGAGCAGGGGCGACAGACGTGAAGCTTTCTTT. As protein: CAWSRGDRREAFF. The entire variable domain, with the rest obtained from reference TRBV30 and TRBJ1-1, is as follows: SQTIHQWPATLVQPVGSPLSLECTVEGTSNPNLYWYRQAAGRGLQLLFYSVGIGQISSEVPQNLSASRPQDRQFILSSKKLLLSDSGFYLCAWSRGDRREAFFGQGTRLTVV.

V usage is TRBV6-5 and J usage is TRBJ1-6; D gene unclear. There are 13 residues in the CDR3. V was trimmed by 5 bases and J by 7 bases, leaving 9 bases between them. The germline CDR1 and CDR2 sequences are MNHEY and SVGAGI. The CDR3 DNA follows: TGTGCCAGCAGTGGGCAGACGAATTCACCCCTCCACTTT. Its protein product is CASSGQTNSPLHF.

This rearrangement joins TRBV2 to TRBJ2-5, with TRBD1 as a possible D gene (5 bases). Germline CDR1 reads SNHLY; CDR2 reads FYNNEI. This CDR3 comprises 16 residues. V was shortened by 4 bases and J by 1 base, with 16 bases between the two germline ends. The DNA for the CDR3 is TGTGCCAGCAGTGCTGGCAGGGTTGGTCCCCAAGAGACCCAGTACTTC. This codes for CASSAGRVGPQETQYF.

Here the CDR3 reads CASRVEGDLGYTF. DNA for the CDR3: TGTGCCAGTAGGGTCGAAGGAGATTTAGGCTACACCTTC. The V and J genes are TRBV19 and TRBJ1-2; the D is unclear. V shed 6 bases and J shed 8 bases, with 16 bases lying between them. The CDR3 totals 13 residues. Germline V gene lookup returns CDR1 LNHDA and CDR2 SQIVND (reference sequence).

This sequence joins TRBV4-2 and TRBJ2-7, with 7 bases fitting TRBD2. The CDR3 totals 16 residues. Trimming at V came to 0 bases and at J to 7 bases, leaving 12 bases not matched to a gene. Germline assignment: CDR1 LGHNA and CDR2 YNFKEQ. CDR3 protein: CASSQEGEGNWGEQYF. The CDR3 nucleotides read TGTGCCAGCAGCCAAGAAGGGGAGGGGAATTGGGGGGAGCAGTACTTC.

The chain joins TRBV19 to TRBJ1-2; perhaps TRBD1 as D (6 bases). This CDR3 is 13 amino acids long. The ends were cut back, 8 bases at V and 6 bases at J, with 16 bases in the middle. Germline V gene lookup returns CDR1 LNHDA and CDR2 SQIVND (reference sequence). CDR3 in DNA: TGTGCCAGTCGTGGGGGGGCGCGGGATGGCTACACCTTC. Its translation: CASRGGARDGYTF.

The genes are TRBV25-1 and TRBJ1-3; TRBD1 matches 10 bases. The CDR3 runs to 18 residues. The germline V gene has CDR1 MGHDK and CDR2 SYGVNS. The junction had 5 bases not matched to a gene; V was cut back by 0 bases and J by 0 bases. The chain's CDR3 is CASSEYGTGVFSGNTIYF. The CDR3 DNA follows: TGTGCCAGCAGTGAATACGGGACAGGGGTTTTCTCTGGAAACACCATATATTTT. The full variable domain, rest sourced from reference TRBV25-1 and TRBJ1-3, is EADIYQTPRYLVIGTGKKITLECSQTMGHDKMYWYQQDPGMELHLIHYSYGVNSTEKGDLSSESTVSRIRTEHFPLTLESARPSHTSQYLCASSEYGTGVFSGNTIYFGEGSWLTVV.

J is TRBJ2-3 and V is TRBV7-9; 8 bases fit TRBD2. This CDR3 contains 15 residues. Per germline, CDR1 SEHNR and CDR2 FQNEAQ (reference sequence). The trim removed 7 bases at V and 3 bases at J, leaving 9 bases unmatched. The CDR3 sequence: CASTTLSGMTDTQYF. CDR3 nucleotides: TGTGCCAGCACGACCCTTAGCGGGATGACAGATACGCAGTATTTT.

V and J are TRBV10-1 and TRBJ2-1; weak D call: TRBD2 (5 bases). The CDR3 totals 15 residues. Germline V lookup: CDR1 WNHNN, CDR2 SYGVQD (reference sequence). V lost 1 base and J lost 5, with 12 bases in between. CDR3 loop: CASSELASRHNEQFF. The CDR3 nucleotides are TGCGCCAGCAGTGAGTTGGCTAGCCGCCACAATGAGCAGTTCTTC.

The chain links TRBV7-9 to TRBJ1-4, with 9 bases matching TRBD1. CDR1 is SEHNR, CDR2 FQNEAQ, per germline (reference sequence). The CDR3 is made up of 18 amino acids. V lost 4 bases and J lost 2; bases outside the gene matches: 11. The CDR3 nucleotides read TGTGCCAGCAGCTCTAGGGGACAGGGAGTGGCGACTAATGAAAAACTGTTTTTT. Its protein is CASSSRGQGVATNEKLFF.

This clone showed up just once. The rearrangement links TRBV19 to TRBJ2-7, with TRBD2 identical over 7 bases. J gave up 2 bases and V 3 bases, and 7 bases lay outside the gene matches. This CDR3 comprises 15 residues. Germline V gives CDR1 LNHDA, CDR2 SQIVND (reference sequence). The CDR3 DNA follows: TGTGCCAGTAGTATTTCTCCTAGCGGTACCTACGAGCAGTACTTC. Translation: CASSISPSGTYEQYF. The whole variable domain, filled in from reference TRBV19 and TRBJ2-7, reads DGGITQSPKYLFRKEGQNVTLSCEQNLNHDAMYWYRQDPGQGLRLIYYSQIVNDFQKGDIAEGYSVSREKKESFPLTVTSAQKNPTAFYLCASSISPSGTYEQYFGPGTRLTVT.

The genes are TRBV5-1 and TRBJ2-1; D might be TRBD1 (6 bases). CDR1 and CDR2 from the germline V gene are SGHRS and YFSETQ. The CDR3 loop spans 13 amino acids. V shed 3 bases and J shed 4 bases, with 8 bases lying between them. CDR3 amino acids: CASSYQGYNEQFF. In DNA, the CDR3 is TGCGCCAGCAGCTACCAGGGGTACAATGAGCAGTTCTTC.

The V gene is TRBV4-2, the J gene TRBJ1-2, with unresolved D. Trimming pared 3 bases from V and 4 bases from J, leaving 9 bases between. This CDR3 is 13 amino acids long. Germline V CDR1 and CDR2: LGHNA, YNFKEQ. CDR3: CASSQEVSYGYTF. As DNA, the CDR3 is TGTGCCAGCAGCCAGGAGGTGAGCTATGGCTACACCTTC.

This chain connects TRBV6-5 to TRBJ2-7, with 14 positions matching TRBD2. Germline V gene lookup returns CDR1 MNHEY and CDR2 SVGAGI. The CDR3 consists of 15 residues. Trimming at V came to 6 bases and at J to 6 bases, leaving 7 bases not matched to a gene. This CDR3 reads CASSPGLAGASEQYF. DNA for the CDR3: TGTGCCAGCAGCCCGGGACTAGCGGGGGCAAGCGAGCAGTACTTC.

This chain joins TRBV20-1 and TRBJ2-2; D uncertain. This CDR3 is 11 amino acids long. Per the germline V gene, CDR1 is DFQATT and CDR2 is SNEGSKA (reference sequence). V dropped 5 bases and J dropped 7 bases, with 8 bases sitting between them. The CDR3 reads CSAARVGELFF. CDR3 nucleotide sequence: TGCAGTGCTGCTCGGGTCGGGGAGCTGTTTTTT.

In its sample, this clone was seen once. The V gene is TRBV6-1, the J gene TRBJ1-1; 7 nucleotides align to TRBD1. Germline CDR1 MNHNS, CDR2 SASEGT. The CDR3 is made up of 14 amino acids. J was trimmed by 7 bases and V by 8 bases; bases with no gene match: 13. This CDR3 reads CASYQTGTLIEAFF. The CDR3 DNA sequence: TGTGCCAGCTACCAGACAGGGACCTTGATTGAAGCTTTCTTT.

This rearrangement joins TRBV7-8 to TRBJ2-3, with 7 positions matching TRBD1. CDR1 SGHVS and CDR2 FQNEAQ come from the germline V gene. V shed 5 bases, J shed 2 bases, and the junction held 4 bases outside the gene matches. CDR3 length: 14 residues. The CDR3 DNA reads TGTGCCAGCAGCCACGACAGGGCCACAGATACGCAGTATTTT. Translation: CASSHDRATDTQYF. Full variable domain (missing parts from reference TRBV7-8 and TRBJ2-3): GAGVSQSPRYKVAKRGQDVALRCDPISGHVSLFWYQQALGQGPEFLTYFQNEAQLDKSGLPSDRFFAERPEGSVSTLKIQRTQQEDSAVYLCASSHDRATDTQYFGPGTRLTVL.

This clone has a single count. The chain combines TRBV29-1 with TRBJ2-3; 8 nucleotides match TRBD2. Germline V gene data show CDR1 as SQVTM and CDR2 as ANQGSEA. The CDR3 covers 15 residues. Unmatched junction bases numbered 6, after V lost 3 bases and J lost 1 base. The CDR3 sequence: CSVEFLAGGTDTQYF. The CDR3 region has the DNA TGCAGCGTTGAGTTCCTAGCGGGCGGCACAGATACGCAGTATTTT.

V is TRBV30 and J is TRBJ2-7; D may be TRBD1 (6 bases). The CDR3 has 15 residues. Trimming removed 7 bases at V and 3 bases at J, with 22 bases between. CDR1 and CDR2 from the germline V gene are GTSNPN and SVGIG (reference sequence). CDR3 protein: CASTGDRGGGYEQYF. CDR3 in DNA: TGTGCCTCGACAGGTGACCGCGGTGGAGGCTACGAGCAGTACTTC.

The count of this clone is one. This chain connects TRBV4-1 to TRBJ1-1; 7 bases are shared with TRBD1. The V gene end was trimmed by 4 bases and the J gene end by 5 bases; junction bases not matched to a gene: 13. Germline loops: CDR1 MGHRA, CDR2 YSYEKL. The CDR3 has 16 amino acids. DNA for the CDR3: TGCGCCAGCAGCCTAAAAGAAGACAGGGTGAGGACTGAAGCTTTCTTT. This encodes CASSLKEDRVRTEAFF.

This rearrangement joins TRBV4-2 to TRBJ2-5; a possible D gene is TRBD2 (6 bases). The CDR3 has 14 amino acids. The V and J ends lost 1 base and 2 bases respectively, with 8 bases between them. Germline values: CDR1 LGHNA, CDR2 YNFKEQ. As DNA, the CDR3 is TGTGCCAGCAGCCAAGCCGGGACTCAAGAGACCCAGTACTTC. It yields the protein CASSQAGTQETQYF.

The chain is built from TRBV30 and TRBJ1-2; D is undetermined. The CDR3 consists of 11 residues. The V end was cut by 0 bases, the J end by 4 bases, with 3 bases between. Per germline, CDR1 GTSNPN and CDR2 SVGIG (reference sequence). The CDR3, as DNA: TGTGCCTGGAGTGTCTTCTATGGCTACACCTTC. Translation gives CAWSVFYGYTF.

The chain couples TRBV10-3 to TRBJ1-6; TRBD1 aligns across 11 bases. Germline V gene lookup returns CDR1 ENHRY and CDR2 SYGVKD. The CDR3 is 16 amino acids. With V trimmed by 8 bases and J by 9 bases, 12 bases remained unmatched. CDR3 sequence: CAIGFPMGQGGSPLHF. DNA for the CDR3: TGTGCCATCGGGTTCCCGATGGGACAGGGGGGTTCACCCCTCCACTTT.

CDR3 DNA: TGCGCCAGCAGCACTCTAGCGTCGAGCTCCTACAATGAGCAGTTCTTC. Protein: CASSTLASSSYNEQFF. The chain uses TRBV5-1 and TRBJ2-1; TRBD2 might be the D (6 bases). V was shortened by 4 bases and J by 0 bases, with 14 bases between the two germline ends. The CDR3 has 16 residues. The germline V gene has CDR1 SGHRS and CDR2 YFSETQ. The whole variable domain, remainder taken from reference TRBV5-1 and TRBJ2-1, is KAGVTQTPRYLIKTRGQQVTLSCSPISGHRSVSWYQQTPGQGLQFLFEYFSETQRNKGNFPGRFSGRQFSNSRSEMNVSTLELGDSALYLCASSTLASSSYNEQFFGPGTRLTVL.

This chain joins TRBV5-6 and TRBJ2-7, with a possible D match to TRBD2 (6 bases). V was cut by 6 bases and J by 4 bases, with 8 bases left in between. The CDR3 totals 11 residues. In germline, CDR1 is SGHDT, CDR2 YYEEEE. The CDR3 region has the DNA TGTGCCAGCACCCGGGAGTACGAGCAGTACTTC. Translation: CASTREYEQYF.